Here is one T cell receptor (beta chain) with its context. Its antigen is not identified. The CDR3 runs to 15 residues. The V gene's germline CDR1 is MNHEY and CDR2 SVGEGT. J was trimmed by 4 bases and V by 5 bases; bases with no gene match: 8. Individual cDNA molecules carried attached unique molecular identifiers. TCRdb fed the 5' RACE reads into MiXCR, producing one record per CDR3 protein. The data show about 31,000 distinct CDR3 sequences, with 5.4% seen just once and about 20% held by the top ten. The entry originates in a study of early T cells in non-severe SARS-CoV-2 infection. On the study more broadly: Investigators sequenced bulk RNA drawn from unsorted whole blood, and chains remained unpaired.

Overall study results and limits: Matching against VDJdb likely underestimated virus-specific expansions, favoring anti-spike CD8.

V usage is TRBV6-2 or TRBV6-3 and J usage is TRBJ2-5; TRBD1 aligns across 9 bases. The origin of this receptor is an adult who was a healthcare worker with PCR-confirmed SARS-CoV-2 infection or an uninfected control (not recorded which). Sequencing was done on a sample of whole blood. CDR3 sequence: CASSTPTGGSETQYF. CDR3 bases: TGTGCCAGCAGTACACCTACAGGGGGCTCAGAGACCCAGTACTTC.